This T cell receptor beta chain was recorded in a study of human T cells and chemical hapten exposure. Whole-study context: 2% DPC applied to a roughly 2 cm by roughly 2 cm arm area sensitized donors. Points from the study as a whole: There was alopecia in the donors, so their immune response may differ from that of healthy people. Patch test score rose with PT1 expanded TCRs, significant at 8, 16, 32, not 4.

For this clonotype: The antigen remains undetermined.

Time point: patch test 3, about 24 weeks after DPC sensitization. Described treatment: therapeutic diphenylcyclopropenone sensitization with weekly scalp DPC. It was unfractionated whole blood from which total RNA was extracted. Trimming cost V 4 bases and J 4 bases, with 12 bases left between them. Germline V gene data show CDR1 as SGHVS and CDR2 as FNYEAQ. This CDR3 is built from 14 residues. TCRdb processed the RACE reads anew with MiXCR; each CDR3 protein has one entry. The sample yields approximately 90,000 distinct CDR3 sequences, roughly a quarter seen once. The receptor comes from a man aged 35-49 years with alopecia areata. Some clones in this sample may be carry-over from other donors' samples. V and J are TRBV7-6 and TRBJ2-3; D is unresolved. The material was whole blood, obtained in connection with sensitization to the hapten diphenylcyclopropenone (DPC). The CDR3 DNA is TGTGCCAGCAGCTCCCCCCCTGGCCCAGATACGCAGTATTTT. It yields the protein CASSSPPGPDTQYF.